The T cell receptor beta chain under discussion was sequenced for a study of CD8 T cells in Susac syndrome (dated by TCRdb to the late 2010s). Concerning the study at large: The study used repertoire sequencing to test whether antigen drove CD8+ T cell activation and differentiation in Susac syndrome. Overall study outcomes, separate from this receptor: The study acknowledged that relatively few individuals were included in the TCR sequencing and HLA analysis.

Peripheral blood CD8+ and CD4+ T cells from healthy donors, Susac syndrome patients and multiple sclerosis patients were profiled by high-throughput TCR beta sequencing. The multiple sclerosis controls were treatment-naive patients whose relapsing-remitting disease, either stable or active, fulfilled the revised McDonald criteria. Bulk CD8+ and CD4+ T cells were purified by magnetic negative isolation, while CD8+ TEMRA cells were enriched using FACS. Blood was collected in EDTA tubes and processed within 24 hours, with PBMCs isolated through density gradient centrifugation. PBMCs intended for TCR sequencing were frozen in liquid nitrogen and were later thawed in a 37 degrees C water bath. The sorted or isolated CD4+, CD8+ and CD8+ TEMRA cells reached a purity of at least 90%. RNA was extracted using the RNeasy kit, and about 0.45 to 1 ug of the RNA was reverse transcribed with random hexamers. TCR beta CDR3 regions were amplified with the immunoSEQ multiplex PCR assay covering 54 Vbeta and 13 Jbeta segments. PCR amplification bias was corrected by using a synthetic template baseline for primer optimization and computational correction. The paper's data handling went like this. Only productive sequences were kept, with reads annotated to V, D and J genes according to IMGT and analyzed in immunoSEQ Analyzer. Clonality was calculated as one minus the Shannon entropy normalized by log2 of the number of productive unique sequences. Public and private clones were assessed among the 100 most prevalent clones of each patient and control. A clone was defined as Susac-specific if it was absent from the healthy and MS cohorts, from some 980 published viral clones and from other ImmuneACCESS disease sequences. The public reads were reprocessed in TCRdb via fastp at Q25 and MiXCR, keeping in-frame beta chains. Identical CDR3 protein sequences are pooled into one entry, listed with their most common genes and DNA. The V and J calls were determined by TCRdb, not by the authors. The sample includes some 190,000 distinct CDR3 sequences, with approximately 94% observed a single time. The ten biggest clones cover 0.093% of the sample.

To note about this clonotype: The clone's antigen remains unknown. Base qualities are not at hand, and no much larger clone is one base apart.

From the germline V gene (reference sequence), CDR1 is MNHNY and CDR2 is SVGAGI. V is reduced by 2 bases and J by 0 bases, leaving a spacing of 5 bases between them. The CDR3 has 14 amino acids, counting the end cysteine and phenylalanine. Solely the CDR3 DNA is kept, with 42 bases framed from the first base. The rearranged chain carries TRBV6-6 and TRBJ1-5; the D gene lacks a confident call. The sequence came from a human donor with multiple sclerosis. The sequencing input was CD4+ T cells from PBMCs. The CDR3 in this case is CASSYDHSNQPQHF. DNA sequence: TGTGCCAGCAGTTACGACCATAGCAATCAGCCCCAGCATTTT.